The 2 T cell receptor beta chains reported below all come from one sample, sequenced in a study of blood T cells in healthy people across ages. Together with a sample-barcoded 5' primer, a J-beta primer mix was included in a second PCR lasting roughly 6 to 12 cycles. Each CDR3 protein gets one entry after TCRdb re-called the 5' RACE reads with MiXCR. The table lists about 1.6 million distinct CDR3 sequences, about 35% of them singletons. What was sequenced was blood. The receptors come from a woman in her 30s in good health.

This clonotype was recorded a few times. This rearrangement joins TRBV28 to TRBJ1-1; TRBD1 is a possible D gene (6 bases). V was pared by 4 bases and J by 6 bases, with 15 bases between. Looked up from germline, CDR1 is MDHEN and CDR2 is SYDVKM. CDR3 length equals 14 residues. CDR3 sequence: CASSSPSYRAEAFF. The CDR3 region has the DNA TGTGCCAGCAGTTCCCCTTCATACAGGGCTGAAGCTTTCTTT.

This clonotype was counted ten times or more. V is TRBV4-1 and J is TRBJ2-7; unclear D gene. This CDR3 spans 15 amino acids. From germline, CDR1 is MGHRA and CDR2 YSYEKL. Trimming pared 0 bases from V and 1 base from J, leaving 10 bases between. The DNA of the CDR3 is TGCGCCAGCAGCCAAGATCAAGCAGGATCCTACGAGCAGTACTTC. This sequence encodes CASSQDQAGSYEQYF.